The rows below give T cell receptor beta chains drawn from one sample of a study of blood T cell repertoires in COVID-19. Sequencing was performed with immunoSEQ multiplex PCR; in TCRdb, only in-frame clones are kept and a portion is missing. This table has around 87,000 clones, about 80% appearing once. Sequences were obtained from peripheral blood. These receptor sequences come from a human donor in a cohort sampled during active COVID-19. CDR3s include the opening cysteine and the closing phenylalanine or tryptophan. A D gene is named only where the DNA matches it firmly. A row's size may be missing; if present it is once, few, many or a size class.

v_gene	abundance	j_gene	len	d_gene	CDR3nt	CDR3aa
TRBV21-1	few	TRBJ2-7	16	.	TGTGCCAGCAGCAATATCGACAGCCTCAGCGCCTACGAGCAGTACTTC	CASSNIDSLSAYEQYF
TRBV6-6	.	TRBJ1-5	13	.	TGTGCCAGCAGTTCAGGGGGCAATCAGCCCCAGCATTTT	CASSSGGNQPQHF
TRBV7-8	few	TRBJ1-5	14	.	TGTGCCAGCAGCTTAGAAGGGGTTTCTCAGCCCCAGCATTTT	CASSLEGVSQPQHF
TRBV28	.	TRBJ1-5	16	TRBD1	TGTGCCAGCAGCCCGATGGACAGGGGAGGGGGTCAGCCCCAGCATTTT	CASSPMDRGGGQPQHF
TRBV28	.	TRBJ1-5	16	.	TGTGCCAGCAGTTTAACGGGGGGGGAAAGCAATCAGCCCCAGCATTTT	CASSLTGGESNQPQHF
TRBV7-3	.	TRBJ2-3	16	TRBD2	TGTGCCAGCAGCTGGGGACTAGCGGGAGGAACAGATACGCAGTATTTT	CASSWGLAGGTDTQYF
TRBV27	few	TRBJ1-1	13	.	TGTGCTAGCGGTCGGGGAAAGAGGACTGAAGCTTTCTTT	CASGRGKRTEAFF
TRBV3-1/TRBV3-2	.	TRBJ2-3	15	TRBD1	TGTGCCAGCAGCGCTCGGACAGGGGGAAGAGATACGCAGTATTTT	CASSARTGGRDTQYF
TRBV4-1	.	TRBJ2-1	19	TRBD2	TGCGCCAGCAGCCAAGATCGAAACGGAGCGGGAGCGTTTATGGATGAGCAGTTCTTC	CASSQDRNGAGAFMDEQFF
TRBV18	.	TRBJ2-1	16	.	TGTGCCAGCTCACCCCTGCCGGGGGTATCCTACAATGAGCAGTTCTTC	CASSPLPGVSYNEQFF
TRBV20-1	.	TRBJ2-1	11	.	TGCAGTGCTAGTTCGGCGGAAAGGCAGTTCTTC	CSASSAERQFF
TRBV18	.	TRBJ1-1	15	.	TGTGCCAGCTCACCACCGAGGGCAGCTGAGGTTCGGGCTTTCTTT	CASSPPRAAEVRAFF
TRBV2	.	TRBJ1-1	15	.	TGTGCCAGCAGTGAAGAAGGGATCAGGGGAACTGAAGCTTTCTTT	CASSEEGIRGTEAFF